These 20 T cell receptor beta chains came from one sample sequenced in a study of cytomegalovirus exposure and HLA in healthy donors. PCR primers comprised 60 Vbeta and 13 Jbeta primers. Clones were sequenced by immunoSEQ multiplex PCR, and TCRdb holds only the in-frame ones, with some missing. The sample lists 150,000 to 200,000 clones, around 82% occurring once. The sample was PBMCs. The source is a man aged 55 to 69 in good health and CMV-seronegative.

The chain has TRBV30 and TRBJ1-5; D perhaps matches TRBD1 (5 bases). CDR1 is GTSNPN and CDR2 is SVGIG in the germline V gene (reference sequence). CDR3 size: 14 residues. The V end was cut by 3 bases, the J end by 1 base, with 10 bases between. The CDR3 DNA follows: TGTGCCTGGAGCGGCCGGGGGAGCAATCAGCCCCAGCATTTT. Translating gives CAWSGRGSNQPQHF.

The chain joins TRBV29-1 to TRBJ2-7; no firm D call. The CDR3 totals 12 residues. V gave up 4 bases and J gave up 3 bases, with 10 bases separating them. The germline CDR1 and CDR2 sequences are SQVTM and ANQGSEA. This chain's CDR3 is CSVAYTHYEQYF. CDR3 nucleotide sequence: TGCAGCGTTGCTTACACGCACTACGAGCAGTACTTC.

V usage is TRBV7-2 and J usage is TRBJ2-3, with 7 bases lining up with TRBD2. This CDR3 comprises 16 residues. CDR1 and CDR2 (germline): SGHTA, FQGNSA. V lost 5 bases, J lost 0 bases, and 8 bases stayed unmatched. CDR3 nucleotides: TGTGCCAGCAGCCGTTCAGCGGGGACGAGCACAGATACGCAGTATTTT. Translating it yields CASSRSAGTSTDTQYF.

This clone occurred a few times. The chain has TRBV5-4 and TRBJ2-1, with 8 bases matching TRBD2. This CDR3 has 15 amino acids. The V and J ends lost 1 base and 7 bases, in that order; junction bases with no gene match: 7. Per germline, CDR1 SGHNT and CDR2 YYREEE (reference sequence). The CDR3 region has the DNA TGTGCCAGCAGCTTGTCGAGCGGGAGTGGGAATGAGCAGTTCTTC. Its protein is CASSLSSGSGNEQFF.

The chain is built from TRBV19 and TRBJ2-5; the D gene is possibly TRBD1 (6 bases). The CDR3 is 12 amino acids. Germline CDR1 reads LNHDA; CDR2 reads SQIVND (reference sequence). Between the trimmed V and J ends, which lost 6 bases and 2 bases, there was a span of 7 bases. Here the CDR3 reads CASSRGQETQYF. Here the CDR3 DNA reads TGTGCCAGTAGCAGGGGTCAAGAGACCCAGTACTTC.

V and J are TRBV2 and TRBJ2-1; TRBD1 agrees at 7 bases. Germline V gene lookup returns CDR1 SNHLY and CDR2 FYNNEI. CDR3 size: 13 residues. V shed 6 bases and J 8 bases; nucleotides not matched to a gene: 7. The CDR3 spells CASRADRPDEQFF. The CDR3, as DNA: TGTGCCAGCAGAGCGGACAGGCCCGATGAGCAGTTCTTC.

The chain joins TRBV5-4 to TRBJ2-5; D is undetermined. The J call is doubtful: the DNA matches TRBJ2-7 better. Germline V lookup: CDR1 SGHNT, CDR2 YYREEE (reference sequence). The length of the CDR3 is 15 residues. CDR3 bases: TGTGCCAGCAGCTTGAACTTTGGCGGCCCGTACGAGCAGTACTTC. Encoded protein: CASSLNFGGPYEQYF.

This clone was detected only once. The rearrangement links TRBV19 to TRBJ2-7; tentative D call: TRBD1 (5 bases). CDR1 is LNHDA, CDR2 SQIVND, per germline (reference sequence). There are 15 residues in the CDR3. The V end lost 3 bases, the J end lost 3 bases, and 15 bases lay between the germline ends. The CDR3 spells CASSIGQGKFYEQYF. Here the CDR3 DNA reads TGTGCCAGTAGTATCGGGCAGGGAAAGTTCTACGAGCAGTACTTC.

Regarding this clone: The identical CDR3 is also encoded by other nucleotide sequences in the sample. The rearrangement links TRBV2 to TRBJ1-3, with D maybe TRBD1 (5 bases). Germline lookup yields CDR1 SNHLY and CDR2 FYNNEI. This CDR3 comprises 14 residues. V shed 6 bases and J shed 0 bases, with 9 bases lying between them. CDR3 region: CASRQGSSGNTIYF. As DNA, the CDR3 is TGTGCCAGCAGGCAGGGAAGCTCTGGAAACACCATATATTTT.

The rearrangement joins TRBV29-1 to TRBJ2-7; 7 nucleotides agree with TRBD2. CDR1 SQVTM and CDR2 ANQGSEA come from the germline V gene. This CDR3 comprises 13 residues. Trimming removed 5 bases from V and 3 bases from J; junction bases left unmatched: 7. CDR3 loop: CSVSRGGNYEQYF. The CDR3 region has the DNA TGCAGCGTTTCTCGCGGGGGAAACTACGAGCAGTACTTC.

The gene calls are TRBV2 and TRBJ2-7; TRBD1 matches at 7 bases. This CDR3 region has 14 residues. Germline values: CDR1 SNHLY, CDR2 FYNNEI. With V trimmed by 4 bases and J by 0 bases, 3 bases remained unmatched. CDR3: CASSARQGSYEQYF. CDR3 DNA: TGTGCCAGCAGTGCCCGACAGGGCTCCTACGAGCAGTACTTC.

V and J are TRBV10-2 and TRBJ1-1; 7 bases map to TRBD1. The CDR3 has 13 amino acids. Germline CDR1 WSHSY, CDR2 SAAADI. Unmatched junction bases numbered 7, after V lost 6 bases and J lost 6 bases. CDR3 nucleotide sequence: TGCGCCAGCAGGGAAGGGGGCGTAGCTGAAGCTTTCTTT. It specifies CASREGGVAEAFF.

The sample holds a few counts of this clone. V and J are TRBV27 and TRBJ2-7; TRBD1 matches at 7 bases. The CDR3 loop spans 13 amino acids. Germline values: CDR1 MNHEY, CDR2 SMNVEV (reference sequence). The V gene end was trimmed by 8 bases and the J gene end by 0 bases; junction bases not matched to a gene: 4. CDR3 in amino acids: CASVGDSSYEQYF. In DNA form, the CDR3 reads TGTGCCAGCGTAGGGGACAGCTCCTACGAGCAGTACTTC.

This clone was observed a single time. This sequence joins TRBV28 and TRBJ1-3; weak D call: TRBD1 (5 bases). The germline CDR1 and CDR2 sequences are MDHEN and SYDVKM. The CDR3 loop spans 14 amino acids. V was trimmed by 2 bases and J by 5 bases, leaving 10 bases between them. The CDR3 coding sequence is TGTGCCAGCAGTTTAGTGTCAGGGCGAAACACCATATATTTT. Amino acid sequence: CASSLVSGRNTIYF. Looking up the rest from reference TRBV28 and TRBJ1-3 gives the full variable domain: DVKVTQSSRYLVKRTGEKVFLECVQDMDHENMFWYRQDPGLGLRLIYFSYDVKMKEKGDIPEGYSVSREKKERFSLILESASTNQTSMYLCASSLVSGRNTIYFGEGSWLTVV.

The V call is TRBV4-1, the J call TRBJ2-7; 10 nucleotides agree with TRBD1. V lost 0 bases to trimming and J lost 3 bases; unmatched junction nucleotides: 5. From germline, CDR1 is MGHRA and CDR2 YSYEKL. The CDR3 spans 16 residues. The CDR3 DNA follows: TGCGCCAGCAGCCAAGATCCGGGACAGGGGTTCTACGAGCAGTACTTC. It specifies CASSQDPGQGFYEQYF.

The chain joins TRBV18 to TRBJ1-1, with D possibly TRBD1 on 5 matching bases. This CDR3 region has 13 residues. Germline lookup yields CDR1 KGHSH and CDR2 LQKENI. The V and J ends lost 4 bases and 5 bases respectively, with 11 bases between them. CDR3 in amino acids: CASSRSGRTEAFF. DNA for the CDR3: TGTGCCAGCTCACGCTCAGGGAGGACTGAAGCTTTCTTT.

This chain's CDR3 is CASSLVGGRGNQPQHF. Here the CDR3 DNA reads TGTGCCAGCAGCTTAGTCGGGGGAAGGGGCAATCAGCCCCAGCATTTT. The V and J genes are TRBV7-2 and TRBJ1-5, with D perhaps TRBD1 (5 bases). V was trimmed by 1 base and J by 2 bases, leaving 12 bases between them. Germline loops: CDR1 SGHTA, CDR2 FQGNSA. This CDR3 contains 16 residues.

This rearrangement joins TRBV20-1 to TRBJ2-7; TRBD1 is a possible D gene (6 bases). Germline V gives CDR1 DFQATT, CDR2 SNEGSKA (reference sequence). The length of the CDR3 is 11 residues. The germline V and J ends were trimmed by 7 bases and 6 bases, with 13 bases remaining between them. CDR3 DNA: TGCAGTGTCCCGGGACATGCCGAGCAGTACTTC. As protein: CSVPGHAEQYF.

This clone has only a few counts. The chain uses TRBV14 and TRBJ2-7; D is unclear. V lost 3 bases and J 6 bases, leaving 12 bases between the germline ends. The CDR3 is made up of 13 amino acids. The germline gives CDR1 SGHDN, CDR2 FVKESK. The CDR3 DNA sequence: TGTGCCAGCAGCCATGAATTGGGCTCCGAGCAGTACTTC. It specifies CASSHELGSEQYF.

Remarks on this clone: Additional DNA sequences in this sample encode the identical CDR3. This sequence joins TRBV27 and TRBJ1-4, with D possibly being TRBD1 (6 bases). Germline V gene sequence: CDR1 MNHEY, CDR2 SMNVEV (reference sequence). Trimming took 1 base from V and 5 from J, leaving 11 bases between them. This CDR3 comprises 15 residues. The CDR3 sequence is CASSLFDRTNEKLFF. The CDR3 bases are TGTGCCAGCAGTTTATTCGACAGGACCAATGAAAAACTGTTTTTT.